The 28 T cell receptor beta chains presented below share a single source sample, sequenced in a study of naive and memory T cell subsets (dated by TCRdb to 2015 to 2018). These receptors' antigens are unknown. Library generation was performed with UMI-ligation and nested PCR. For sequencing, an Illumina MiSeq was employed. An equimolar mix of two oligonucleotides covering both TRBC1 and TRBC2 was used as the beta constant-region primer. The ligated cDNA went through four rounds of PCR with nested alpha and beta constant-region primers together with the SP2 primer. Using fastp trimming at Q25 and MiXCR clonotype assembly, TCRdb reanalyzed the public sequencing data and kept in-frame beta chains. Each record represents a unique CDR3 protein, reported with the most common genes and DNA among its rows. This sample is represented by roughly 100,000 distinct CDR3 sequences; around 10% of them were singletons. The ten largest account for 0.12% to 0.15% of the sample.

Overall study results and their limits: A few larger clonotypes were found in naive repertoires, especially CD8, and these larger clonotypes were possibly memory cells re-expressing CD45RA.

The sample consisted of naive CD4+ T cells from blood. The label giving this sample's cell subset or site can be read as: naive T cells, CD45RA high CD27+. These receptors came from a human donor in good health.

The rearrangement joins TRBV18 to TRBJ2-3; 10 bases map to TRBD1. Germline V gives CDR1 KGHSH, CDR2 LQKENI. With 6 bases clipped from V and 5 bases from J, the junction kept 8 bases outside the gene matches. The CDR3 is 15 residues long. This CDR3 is CASSPDRGRGDTQYF. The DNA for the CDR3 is TGTGCCAGCTCCCCAGACAGGGGGCGAGGAGATACGCAGTATTTT.

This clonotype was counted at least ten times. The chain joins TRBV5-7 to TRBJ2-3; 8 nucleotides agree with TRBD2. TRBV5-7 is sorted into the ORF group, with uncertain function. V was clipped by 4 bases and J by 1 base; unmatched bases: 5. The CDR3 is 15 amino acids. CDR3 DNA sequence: TGTGCCAGCAGCGGCTTACTAGCGGGCACAGATACGCAGTATTTT. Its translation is CASSGLLAGTDTQYF.

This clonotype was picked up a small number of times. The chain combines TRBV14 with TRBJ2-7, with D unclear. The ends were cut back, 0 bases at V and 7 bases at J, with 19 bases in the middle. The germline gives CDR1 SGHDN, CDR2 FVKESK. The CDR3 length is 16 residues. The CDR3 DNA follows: TGTGCCAGCAGCCAAGACTGGCACCAGACGTATAGAGAGCAGTACTTC. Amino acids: CASSQDWHQTYREQYF.

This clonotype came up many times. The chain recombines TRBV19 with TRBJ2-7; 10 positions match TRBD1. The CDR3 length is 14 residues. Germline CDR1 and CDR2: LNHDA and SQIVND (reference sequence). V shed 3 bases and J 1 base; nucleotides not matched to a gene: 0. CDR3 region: CASSMGQGSYEQYF. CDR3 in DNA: TGTGCCAGTAGTATGGGACAGGGGTCCTACGAGCAGTACTTC.

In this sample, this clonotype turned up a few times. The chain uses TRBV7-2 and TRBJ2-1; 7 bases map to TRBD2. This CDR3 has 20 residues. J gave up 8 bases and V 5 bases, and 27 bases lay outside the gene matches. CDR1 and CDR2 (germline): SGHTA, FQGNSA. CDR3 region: CASSPLAGASTAWPPDEQFF. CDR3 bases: TGTGCCAGCAGCCCATTAGCGGGCGCATCGACGGCTTGGCCCCCCGATGAGCAGTTCTTC. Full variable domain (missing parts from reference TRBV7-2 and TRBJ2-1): GAGVSQSPSNKVTEKGKDVELRCDPISGHTALYWYRQSLGQGLEFLIYFQGNSAPDKSGLPSDRFSAERTGGSVSTLTIQRTQQEDSAVYLCASSPLAGASTAWPPDEQFFGPGTRLTVL.

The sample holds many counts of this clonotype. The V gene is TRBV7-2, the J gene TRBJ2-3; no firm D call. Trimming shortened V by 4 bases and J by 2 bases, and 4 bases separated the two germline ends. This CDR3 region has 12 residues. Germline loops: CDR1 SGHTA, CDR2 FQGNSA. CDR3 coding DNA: TGTGCCAGCAGCTCCCCCACAGATACGCAGTATTTT. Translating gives CASSSPTDTQYF.

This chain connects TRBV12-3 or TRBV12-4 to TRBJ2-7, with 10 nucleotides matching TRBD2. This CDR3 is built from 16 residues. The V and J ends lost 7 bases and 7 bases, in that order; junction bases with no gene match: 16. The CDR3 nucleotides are TGTGCCAGCACCCTAGCGGGAGAGCTCCATCGGGATGAGCAGTACTTC. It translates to CASTLAGELHRDEQYF.

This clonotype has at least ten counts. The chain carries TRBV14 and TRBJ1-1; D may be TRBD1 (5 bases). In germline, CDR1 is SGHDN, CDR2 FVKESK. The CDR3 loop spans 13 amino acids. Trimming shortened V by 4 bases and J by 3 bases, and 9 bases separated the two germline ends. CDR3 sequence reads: CASSRQGYTEAFF. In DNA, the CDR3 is TGTGCCAGCAGCCGGCAGGGCTACACTGAAGCTTTCTTT.

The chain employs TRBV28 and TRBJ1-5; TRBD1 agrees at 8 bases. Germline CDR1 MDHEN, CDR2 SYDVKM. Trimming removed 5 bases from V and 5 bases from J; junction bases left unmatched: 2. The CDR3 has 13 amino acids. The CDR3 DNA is TGTGCCAGCAGTAACAGGGGGGATCAGCCCCAGCATTTT. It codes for CASSNRGDQPQHF.

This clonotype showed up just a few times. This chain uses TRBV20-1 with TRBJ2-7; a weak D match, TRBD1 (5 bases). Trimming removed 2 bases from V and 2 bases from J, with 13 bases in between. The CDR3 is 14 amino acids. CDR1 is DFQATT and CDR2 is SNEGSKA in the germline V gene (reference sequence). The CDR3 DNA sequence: TGCAGTGCTAGAAACAGGATGCAAGCCTACGAGCAGTACTTC. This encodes CSARNRMQAYEQYF.

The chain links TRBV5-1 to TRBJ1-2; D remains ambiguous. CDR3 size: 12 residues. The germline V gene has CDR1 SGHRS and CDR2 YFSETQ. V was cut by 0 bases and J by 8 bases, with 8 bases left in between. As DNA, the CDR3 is TGCGCCAGCAGCTTGGACACCGCCGGCTACACCTTC. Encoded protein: CASSLDTAGYTF.

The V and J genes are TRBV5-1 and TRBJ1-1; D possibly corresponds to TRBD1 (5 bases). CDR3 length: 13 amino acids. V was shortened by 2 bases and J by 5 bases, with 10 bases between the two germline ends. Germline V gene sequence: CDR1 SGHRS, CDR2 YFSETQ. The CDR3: CASSLGAGTEAFF. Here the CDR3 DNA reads TGCGCCAGCAGCTTAGGGGCAGGAACTGAAGCTTTCTTT.

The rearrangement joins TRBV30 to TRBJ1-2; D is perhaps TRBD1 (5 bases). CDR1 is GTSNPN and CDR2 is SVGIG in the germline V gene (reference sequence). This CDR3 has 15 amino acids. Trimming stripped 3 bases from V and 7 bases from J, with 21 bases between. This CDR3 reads CAWRGTGTETPGYTF. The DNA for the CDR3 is TGTGCCTGGAGGGGGACGGGGACCGAAACCCCTGGCTACACCTTC.

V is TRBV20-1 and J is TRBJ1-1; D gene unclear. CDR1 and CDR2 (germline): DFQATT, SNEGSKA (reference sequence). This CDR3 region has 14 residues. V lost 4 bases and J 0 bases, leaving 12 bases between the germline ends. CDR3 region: CSATPPGVNTEAFF. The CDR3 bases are TGCAGTGCTACCCCCCCCGGAGTGAACACTGAAGCTTTCTTT.

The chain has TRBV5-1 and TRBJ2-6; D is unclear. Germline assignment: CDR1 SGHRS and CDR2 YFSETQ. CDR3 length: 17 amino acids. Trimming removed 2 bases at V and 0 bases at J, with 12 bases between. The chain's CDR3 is CASSFRTGVSGANVLTF. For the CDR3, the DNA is TGCGCCAGCAGCTTTCGGACGGGCGTCTCTGGGGCCAACGTCCTGACTTTC.

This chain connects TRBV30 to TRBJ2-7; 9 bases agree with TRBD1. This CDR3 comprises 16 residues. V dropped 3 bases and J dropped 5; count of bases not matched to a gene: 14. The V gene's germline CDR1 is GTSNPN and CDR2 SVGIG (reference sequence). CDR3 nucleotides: TGTGCCTGGAGCTCCCTCCACCGACAGGGGGGGCACGAGCAGTACTTC. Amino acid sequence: CAWSSLHRQGGHEQYF.

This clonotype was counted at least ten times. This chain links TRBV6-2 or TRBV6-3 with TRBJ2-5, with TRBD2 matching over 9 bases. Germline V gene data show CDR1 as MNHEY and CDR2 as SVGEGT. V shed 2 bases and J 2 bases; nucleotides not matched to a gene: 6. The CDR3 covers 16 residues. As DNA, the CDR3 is TGTGCCAGCAGTTACACCCTGACTAGCGGACAAGAGACCCAGTACTTC. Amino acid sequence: CASSYTLTSGQETQYF.

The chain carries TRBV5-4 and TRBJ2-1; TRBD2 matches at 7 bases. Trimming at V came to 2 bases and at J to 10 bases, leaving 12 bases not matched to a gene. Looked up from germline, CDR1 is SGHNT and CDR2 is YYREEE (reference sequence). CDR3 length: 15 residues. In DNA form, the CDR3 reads TGTGCCAGCAGCTTAGCGGGAATTGGGGATGAAGAGCAGTTCTTC. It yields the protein CASSLAGIGDEEQFF.

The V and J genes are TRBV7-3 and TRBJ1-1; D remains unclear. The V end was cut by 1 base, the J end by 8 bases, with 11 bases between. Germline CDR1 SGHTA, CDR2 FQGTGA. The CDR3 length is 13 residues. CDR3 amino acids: CASSLISGREAFF. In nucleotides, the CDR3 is TGTGCCAGCAGCTTAATCTCTGGCAGGGAAGCTTTCTTT.

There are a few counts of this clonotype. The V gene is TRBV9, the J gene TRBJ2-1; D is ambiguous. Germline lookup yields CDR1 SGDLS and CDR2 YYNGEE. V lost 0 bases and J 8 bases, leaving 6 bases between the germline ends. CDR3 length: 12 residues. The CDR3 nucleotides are TGTGCCAGCAGCGTAGTCTCAGATGAGCAGTTCTTC. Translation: CASSVVSDEQFF.

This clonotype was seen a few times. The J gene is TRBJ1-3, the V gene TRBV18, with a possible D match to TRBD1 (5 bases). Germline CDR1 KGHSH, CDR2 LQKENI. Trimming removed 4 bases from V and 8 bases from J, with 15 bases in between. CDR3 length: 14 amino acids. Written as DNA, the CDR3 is TGTGCCAGCTCACGCGACGGGGGAGACGACACCATATATTTT. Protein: CASSRDGGDDTIYF. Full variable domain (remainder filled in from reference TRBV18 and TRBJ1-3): NAGVMQNPRHLVRRRGQEARLRCSPMKGHSHVYWYRQLPEEGLKFMVYLQKENIIDESGMPKERFSAEFPKEGPSILRIQQVVRGDSAAYFCASSRDGGDDTIYFGEGSWLTVV.

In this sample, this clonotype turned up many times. The CDR3 protein is CASSRDTSREQYF. CDR3 DNA sequence: TGTGCCAGCAGCCGGGACACCTCGCGCGAGCAGTACTTC. This sequence joins TRBV4-2 and TRBJ2-7; TRBD1 might be the D (6 bases). The CDR3 has 13 amino acids. Between the trimmed V and J ends, which lost 4 bases and 6 bases, there was a span of 13 bases. Germline CDR1 reads LGHNA; CDR2 reads YNFKEQ.

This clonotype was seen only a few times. The CDR3 protein is CASSPEGTLLNQPQHF. The CDR3 bases are TGTGCCAGCAGCCCCGAAGGGACCCTTCTCAATCAGCCCCAGCATTTT. The chain couples TRBV7-2 to TRBJ1-5; possibly TRBD1 for D (5 bases). Trimming removed 5 bases from V and 3 bases from J, with 17 bases in between. The germline V gene has CDR1 SGHTA and CDR2 FQGNSA. This CDR3 spans 16 amino acids.

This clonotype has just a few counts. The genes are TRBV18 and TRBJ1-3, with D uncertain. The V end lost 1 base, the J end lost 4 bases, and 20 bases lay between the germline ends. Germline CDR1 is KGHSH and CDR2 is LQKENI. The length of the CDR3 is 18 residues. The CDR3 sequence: CASSPRVNSPQAGNTIYF. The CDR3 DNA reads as TGTGCCAGCTCACCACGAGTCAACAGCCCCCAAGCGGGAAACACCATATATTTT.

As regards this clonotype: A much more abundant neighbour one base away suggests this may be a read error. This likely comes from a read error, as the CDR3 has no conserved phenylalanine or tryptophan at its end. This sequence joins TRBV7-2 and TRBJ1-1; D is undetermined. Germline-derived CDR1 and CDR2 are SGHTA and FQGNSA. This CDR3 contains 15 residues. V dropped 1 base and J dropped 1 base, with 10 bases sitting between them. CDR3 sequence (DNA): TGTGCCAGCAGCTTAGAGTCCACGTGGAACACTGAAGCTTTCTCT. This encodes CASSLESTWNTEAFS.

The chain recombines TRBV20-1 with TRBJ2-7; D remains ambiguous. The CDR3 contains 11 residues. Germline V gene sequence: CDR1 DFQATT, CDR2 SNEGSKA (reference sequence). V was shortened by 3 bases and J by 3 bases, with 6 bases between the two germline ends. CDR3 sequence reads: CSASTFYEQYF. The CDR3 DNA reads TGCAGTGCTAGTACCTTCTACGAGCAGTACTTC.

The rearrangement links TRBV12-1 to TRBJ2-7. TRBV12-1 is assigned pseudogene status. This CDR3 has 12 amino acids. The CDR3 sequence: CASREGAPEQYF. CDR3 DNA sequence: TGTGCCAGCAGGGAGGGAGCTCCCGAGCAGTACTTC.

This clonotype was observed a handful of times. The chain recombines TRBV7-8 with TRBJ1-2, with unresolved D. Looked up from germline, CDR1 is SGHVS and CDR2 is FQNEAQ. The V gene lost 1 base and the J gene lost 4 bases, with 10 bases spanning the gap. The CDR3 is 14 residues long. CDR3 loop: CASSLVSGVYGYTF. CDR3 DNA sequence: TGTGCCAGCAGCTTAGTTTCGGGCGTCTATGGCTACACCTTC.